This entry lists 25 T cell receptor beta chains sequenced from one sample in a study of cytomegalovirus exposure and HLA in healthy donors. PCR primers comprised 60 Vbeta and 13 Jbeta primers. Repertoires were generated with immunoSEQ multiplex PCR, while TCRdb's copy carries only in-frame clones and drops some. Of some 120,000 clones listed, about 68% are singletons. Sample: PBMCs. These receptors were taken from a man aged 35-49 years in good health and CMV-seropositive.

The chain joins TRBV2 to TRBJ1-5, with D unresolved. V was shortened by 4 bases and J by 2 bases, with 12 bases between the two germline ends. The germline V gene encodes CDR1 SNHLY and CDR2 FYNNEI. This CDR3 region has 15 residues. CDR3 bases: TGTGCCAGCAGTGTTCAAGGTCAGGGCAATCAGCCCCAGCATTTT. This encodes CASSVQGQGNQPQHF. The variable domain in full, with the rest retrieved from reference TRBV2 and TRBJ1-5, is EPEVTQTPSHQVTQMGQEVILRCVPISNHLYFYWYRQILGQKVEFLVSFYNNEISEKSEIFDDQFSVERPDGSNFTLKIRSTKLEDSAMYFCASSVQGQGNQPQHFGDGTRLSIL.

The rearrangement links TRBV10-1 to TRBJ1-1; 8 bases fit TRBD1. J lost 7 bases, V lost 3 bases, and 4 bases had no gene match. The CDR3 sequence is 13 residues long. Germline V gene lookup returns CDR1 WNHNN and CDR2 SYGVQD (reference sequence). As DNA, the CDR3 is TGCGCCAGCAGTGACAGGGGGCCCTATGAAGCTTTCTTT. It yields the protein CASSDRGPYEAFF.

This chain joins TRBV4-2 and TRBJ2-2; 10 positions match TRBD2. With 0 bases clipped from V and 6 bases from J, the junction kept 7 bases outside the gene matches. From germline, CDR1 is LGHNA and CDR2 YNFKEQ. The CDR3 runs 17 residues. CDR3 sequence reads: CASSQENLAGAPGELFF. The DNA for the CDR3 is TGTGCCAGCAGCCAAGAAAATCTAGCGGGAGCCCCCGGGGAGCTGTTTTTT.

The chain carries TRBV11-2 and TRBJ1-1; D remains unclear. Germline CDR1 and CDR2: SGHAT and FQNNGV. The CDR3 sequence is 12 residues long. Trimming stripped 11 bases from V and 1 base from J, with 11 bases between. DNA of the CDR3: TGTGCCGGCTCGACAAGGAACACTGAAGCTTTCTTT. Its protein product is CAGSTRNTEAFF.

The chain couples TRBV4-3 to TRBJ2-2; 8 nucleotides line up with TRBD1. J lost 4 bases, V lost 4 bases, and 5 bases had no gene match. Looked up from germline, CDR1 is LGHNA and CDR2 is YSLEER. This CDR3 spans 15 amino acids. CDR3 nucleotides: TGCGCCAGCAGCCCAGGACAGGGTGGCACCGGGGAGCTGTTTTTT. Translation: CASSPGQGGTGELFF.

There are a few counts of this clone. The V call is TRBV15, the J call TRBJ2-7, with 8 bases fitting TRBD2. CDR3 length: 18 residues. The germline gives CDR1 LNHNV, CDR2 YYDKDF (reference sequence). The junction had 12 bases not matched to a gene; V was cut back by 0 bases and J by 2 bases. CDR3 protein: CATSRDRISGAPPYEQYF. CDR3 bases: TGTGCCACCAGCAGAGATCGGATTAGCGGGGCGCCCCCCTACGAGCAGTACTTC.

V gene TRBV6-5 combines with J gene TRBJ1-2; 7 bases are shared with TRBD1. The CDR3 is 15 residues long. Per germline, CDR1 MNHEY and CDR2 SVGAGI. The J segment lost 4 bases and the V segment lost 0 bases, leaving 5 bases of the junction unmatched. In DNA form, the CDR3 reads TGTGCCAGCAGTTACTCGACAGGGAGGACCTATGGCTACACCTTC. Translated: CASSYSTGRTYGYTF.

This chain links TRBV5-4 with TRBJ2-2; D possibly corresponds to TRBD2 (7 bases). Trimming left V 3 bases short and J 4 bases short, with 16 bases between. The germline gives CDR1 SGHNT, CDR2 YYREEE (reference sequence). CDR3 length: 16 residues. The CDR3 DNA reads TGTGCCAGCAGCTCGGGCAGGGGCGGGGGCACCGGGGAGCTGTTTTTT. Translated, it gives CASSSGRGGGTGELFF.

V and J are TRBV21-1 and TRBJ2-7; the DNA was not used to check the table's D call, TRBD1. TRBV21-1 is given as a pseudogene. This CDR3 is 16 amino acids long. The chain's CDR3 is CASSTPLTDRAYEQYF. The CDR3 DNA follows: TGTGCCAGCAGCACCCCGCTAACGGACAGAGCCTACGAGCAGTACTTC.

This chain uses TRBV7-6 with TRBJ2-2; TRBD2 agrees at 7 bases. V lost 5 bases and J lost 4; bases outside the gene matches: 10. The germline V gene has CDR1 SGHVS and CDR2 FNYEAQ. CDR3 length: 16 residues. The chain's CDR3 is CASSPSGREVTGELFF. Here the CDR3 DNA reads TGTGCCAGCAGCCCATCGGGCCGGGAGGTCACCGGGGAGCTGTTTTTT. Full variable domain (rest looked up from reference TRBV7-6 and TRBJ2-2): GAGVSQSPRYKVTKRGQDVALRCDPISGHVSLYWYRQALGQGPEFLTYFNYEAQQDKSGLPNDRFSAERPEGSISTLTIQRTEQRDSAMYRCASSPSGREVTGELFFGEGSRLTVL.

The chain has TRBV18 and TRBJ2-3, with 14 bases identical to TRBD2. V lost 3 bases, J lost 2 bases, and 7 bases stayed unmatched. Germline CDR1 KGHSH, CDR2 LQKENI. The CDR3 covers 18 residues. DNA for the CDR3: TGTGCCAGCTCACCTATAGGACTAGCGGGGGGCTTCACAGATACGCAGTATTTT. Protein: CASSPIGLAGGFTDTQYF.

This chain joins TRBV28 and TRBJ2-5, with a possible D match to TRBD2 (6 bases). The J call is doubtful: the DNA matches TRBJ2-7 better. This CDR3 comprises 13 residues. Germline loops: CDR1 MDHEN, CDR2 SYDVKM. The CDR3: CASSFFSGYEQYF. CDR3 in DNA: TGTGCCAGCAGTTTTTTTAGCGGCTACGAGCAGTACTTC.

The CDR3 DNA reads TGTGCCAGCAGTTTTCATACGGCTGGGGCCAACGTCCTGACTTTC. Protein product: CASSFHTAGANVLTF. The rearrangement joins TRBV6-5 to TRBJ2-6; no clear D. The length of the CDR3 is 15 residues. The germline gives CDR1 MNHEY, CDR2 SVGAGI. V gave up 4 bases and J gave up 2 bases, with 9 bases separating them.

This clone is large (0.1 to 1%). The CDR3 nucleotides are TGTGCCAGCAGGGATAGTCGGGAAGATACGCAGTATTTT. Translated: CASRDSREDTQYF. The rearrangement links TRBV7-2 to TRBJ2-3, with D perhaps TRBD2 (5 bases). The length of the CDR3 is 13 residues. The V gene lost 6 bases and the J gene lost 5 bases, with 12 bases spanning the gap. Germline CDR1 SGHTA, CDR2 FQGNSA.

J is TRBJ1-2 and V is TRBV6-1; 7 nucleotides match TRBD1. Looked up from germline, CDR1 is MNHNS and CDR2 is SASEGT. This CDR3 has 12 amino acids. Trimming cost V 11 bases and J 4 bases; bases outside gene matches: 7. This CDR3 reads CAGSGQLYGYTF. The CDR3 coding sequence is TGTGCCGGCTCGGGACAGCTCTATGGCTACACCTTC.

J is TRBJ2-1 and V is TRBV2; D perhaps matches TRBD2 (6 bases). V was trimmed by 10 bases and J by 7 bases, leaving 17 bases between them. This CDR3 is built from 13 residues. CDR1 and CDR2 from the germline V gene are SNHLY and FYNNEI. The CDR3 spells CATSGTFENEQFF. In nucleotides, the CDR3 is TGTGCCACCTCCGGGACTTTTGAAAATGAGCAGTTCTTC.

The chain has TRBV30 and TRBJ2-1, with 7 bases fitting TRBD1. The CDR3 is made up of 15 amino acids. Germline V CDR1 and CDR2: GTSNPN, SVGIG (reference sequence). Trimming at V came to 3 bases and at J to 0 bases, leaving 5 bases not matched to a gene. CDR3 in amino acids: CAWSRTGSSYNEQFF. CDR3 sequence (DNA): TGTGCCTGGAGCCGGACAGGAAGCTCCTACAATGAGCAGTTCTTC.

This chain uses TRBV29-1 with TRBJ1-2; weak D call: TRBD1 (6 bases). The V gene lost 7 bases and the J gene lost 6 bases, with 15 bases spanning the gap. Germline values: CDR1 SQVTM, CDR2 ANQGSEA. CDR3 length: 12 amino acids. In nucleotides, the CDR3 is TGCAGCGCCCTAACAGGGACCCATGGCTACACCTTC. It is translated as CSALTGTHGYTF.

This clone was seen more than once but under ten times. This sequence joins TRBV6-1 and TRBJ1-1, with a tentative D call TRBD1 (6 bases). The V and J ends lost 3 bases and 5 bases respectively, with 13 bases between them. The CDR3 loop spans 14 amino acids. Germline V gene sequence: CDR1 MNHNS, CDR2 SASEGT. The CDR3 region is CASSDSRGLTEAFF. In DNA form, the CDR3 reads TGTGCCAGCAGTGACTCGCGGGGGCTGACTGAAGCTTTCTTT.

The V and J genes are TRBV5-1 and TRBJ2-2, with 8 bases that match TRBD2. V shed 0 bases, J shed 1 base, and the junction held 8 bases outside the gene matches. The germline CDR1 and CDR2 sequences are SGHRS and YFSETQ. CDR3 length: 18 residues. The CDR3 DNA reads as TGCGCCAGCAGCTTGGCATCTGAGCGGGGGCAGAACACCGGGGAGCTGTTTTTT. It encodes CASSLASERGQNTGELFF. The variable domain in full, with the rest retrieved from reference TRBV5-1 and TRBJ2-2, is KAGVTQTPRYLIKTRGQQVTLSCSPISGHRSVSWYQQTPGQGLQFLFEYFSETQRNKGNFPGRFSGRQFSNSRSEMNVSTLELGDSALYLCASSLASERGQNTGELFFGEGSRLTVL.

The rearrangement uses TRBV28 and TRBJ1-5; 7 bases agree with TRBD1. Per germline, CDR1 MDHEN and CDR2 SYDVKM. V was clipped by 5 bases and J by 7 bases; unmatched bases: 8. The CDR3 is 14 amino acids. CDR3 sequence reads: CASSRYRGEQPQHF. The CDR3 nucleotides are TGTGCCAGCAGTCGTTACAGGGGCGAACAGCCCCAGCATTTT.

The chain has TRBV7-2 and TRBJ2-3; 7 bases agree with TRBD2. Trimming removed 0 bases from V and 3 bases from J; junction bases left unmatched: 3. CDR1 is SGHTA, CDR2 FQGNSA, per germline. The CDR3 length is 15 residues. The CDR3 DNA reads TGTGCCAGCAGCTTAGCGTTGGGGGGGACAGATACGCAGTATTTT. The encoded protein is CASSLALGGTDTQYF.

The V and J genes are TRBV6-5 and TRBJ1-6; 8 nucleotides match TRBD1. The CDR3 extends over 15 amino acids. The trim removed 0 bases at V and 7 bases at J, leaving 2 bases unmatched. The germline V gene has CDR1 MNHEY and CDR2 SVGAGI. This chain's CDR3 is CASSYSGTGNSPLHF. DNA of the CDR3: TGTGCCAGCAGTTACTCCGGGACAGGCAATTCACCCCTCCACTTT.

The chain combines TRBV19 with TRBJ1-1; the match to TRBD1 covers 8 bases. The CDR3 sequence is 17 residues long. The junction had 20 bases not matched to a gene; V was cut back by 8 bases and J by 6 bases. CDR1 and CDR2 (germline): LNHDA, SQIVND (reference sequence). Here the CDR3 reads CASDPGTGFFKRAEAFF. The CDR3 DNA sequence: TGTGCCAGTGACCCCGGGACAGGTTTTTTTAAACGGGCTGAAGCTTTCTTT. Drawing the rest from reference TRBV19 and TRBJ1-1, the complete variable domain is DGGITQSPKYLFRKEGQNVTLSCEQNLNHDAMYWYRQDPGQGLRLIYYSQIVNDFQKGDIAEGYSVSREKKESFPLTVTSAQKNPTAFYLCASDPGTGFFKRAEAFFGQGTRLTVV.

This chain connects TRBV19 to TRBJ1-5, with D possibly being TRBD1 (6 bases). CDR1 and CDR2 (germline): LNHDA, SQIVND (reference sequence). This CDR3 region has 14 residues. Trimming cost V 2 bases and J 4 bases, with 9 bases left between them. The CDR3, as DNA: TGTGCCAGTAGTATATTTACAGGGAATCAGCCCCAGCATTTT. Residues: CASSIFTGNQPQHF.